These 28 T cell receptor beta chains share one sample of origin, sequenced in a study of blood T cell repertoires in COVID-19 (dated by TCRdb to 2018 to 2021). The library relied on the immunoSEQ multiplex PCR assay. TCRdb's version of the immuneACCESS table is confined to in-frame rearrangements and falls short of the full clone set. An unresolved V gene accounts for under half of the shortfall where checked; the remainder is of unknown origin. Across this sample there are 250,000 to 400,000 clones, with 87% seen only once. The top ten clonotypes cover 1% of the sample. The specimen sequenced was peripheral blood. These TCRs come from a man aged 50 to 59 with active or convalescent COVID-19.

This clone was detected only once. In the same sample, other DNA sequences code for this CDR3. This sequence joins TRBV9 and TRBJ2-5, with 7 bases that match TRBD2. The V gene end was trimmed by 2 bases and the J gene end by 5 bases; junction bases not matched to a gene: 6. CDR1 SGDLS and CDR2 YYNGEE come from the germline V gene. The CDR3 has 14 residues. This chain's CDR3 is CASSVGGSVETQYF. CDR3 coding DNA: TGTGCCAGCAGCGTGGGCGGGAGCGTGGAGACCCAGTACTTC.

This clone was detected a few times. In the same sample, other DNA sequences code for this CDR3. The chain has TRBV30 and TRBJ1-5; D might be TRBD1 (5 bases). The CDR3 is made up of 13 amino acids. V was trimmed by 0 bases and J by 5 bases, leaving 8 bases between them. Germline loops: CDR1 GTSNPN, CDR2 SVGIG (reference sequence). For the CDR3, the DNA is TGTGCCTGGAGTGTACGGGGGGATCAGCCCCAGCATTTT. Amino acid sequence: CAWSVRGDQPQHF.

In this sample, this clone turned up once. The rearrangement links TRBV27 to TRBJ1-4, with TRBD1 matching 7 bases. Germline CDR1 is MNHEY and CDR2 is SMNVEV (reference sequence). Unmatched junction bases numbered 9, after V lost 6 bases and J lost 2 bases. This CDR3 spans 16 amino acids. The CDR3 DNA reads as TGTGCCAGCAGACCTCTCAACAGGGGTACTAATGAAAAACTGTTTTTT. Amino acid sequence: CASRPLNRGTNEKLFF.

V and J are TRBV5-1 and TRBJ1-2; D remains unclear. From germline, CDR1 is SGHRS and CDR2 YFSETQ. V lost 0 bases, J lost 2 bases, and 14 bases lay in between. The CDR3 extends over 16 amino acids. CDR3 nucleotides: TGCGCCAGCAGCTTGGTTCGAGGGCGGAGAAACTATGGCTACACCTTC. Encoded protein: CASSLVRGRRNYGYTF.

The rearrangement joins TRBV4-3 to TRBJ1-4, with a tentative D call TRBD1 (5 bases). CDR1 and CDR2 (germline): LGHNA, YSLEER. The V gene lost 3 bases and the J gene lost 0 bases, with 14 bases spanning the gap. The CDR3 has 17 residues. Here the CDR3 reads CASSQSPGAATNEKLFF. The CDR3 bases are TGCGCCAGCAGCCAGAGCCCTGGGGCCGCAACTAATGAAAAACTGTTTTTT.

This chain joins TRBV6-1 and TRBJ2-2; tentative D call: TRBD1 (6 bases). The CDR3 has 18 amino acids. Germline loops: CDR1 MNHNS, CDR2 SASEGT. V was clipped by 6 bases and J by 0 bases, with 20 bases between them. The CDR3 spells CASSERLRGMTNTGELFF. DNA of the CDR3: TGTGCCAGCAGCGAAAGACTCAGGGGTATGACGAACACCGGGGAGCTGTTTTTT.

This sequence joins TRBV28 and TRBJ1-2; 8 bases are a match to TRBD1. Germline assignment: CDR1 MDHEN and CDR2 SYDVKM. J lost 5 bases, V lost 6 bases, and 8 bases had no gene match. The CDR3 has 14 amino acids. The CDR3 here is CASRSPGQVYGYTF. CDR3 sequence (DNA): TGTGCCAGCAGATCCCCGGGACAGGTGTATGGCTACACCTTC.

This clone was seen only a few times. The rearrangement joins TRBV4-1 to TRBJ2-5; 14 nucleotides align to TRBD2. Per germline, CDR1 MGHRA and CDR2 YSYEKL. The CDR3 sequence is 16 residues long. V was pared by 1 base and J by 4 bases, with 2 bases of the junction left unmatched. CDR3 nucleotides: TGCGCCAGCAGCCAAGGACTAGCGGGGGGGGCAGAGACCCAGTACTTC. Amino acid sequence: CASSQGLAGGAETQYF.

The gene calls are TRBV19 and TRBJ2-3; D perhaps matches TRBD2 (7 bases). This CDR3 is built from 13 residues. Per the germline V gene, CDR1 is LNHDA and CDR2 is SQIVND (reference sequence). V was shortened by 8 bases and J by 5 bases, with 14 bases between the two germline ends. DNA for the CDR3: TGTGCCAGTTCCCGGGGGGCCGGAGATACGCAGTATTTT. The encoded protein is CASSRGAGDTQYF.

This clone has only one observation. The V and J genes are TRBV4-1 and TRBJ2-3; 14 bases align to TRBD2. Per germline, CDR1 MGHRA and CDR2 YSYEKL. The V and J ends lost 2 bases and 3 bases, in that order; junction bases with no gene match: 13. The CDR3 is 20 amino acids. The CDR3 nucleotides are TGCGCCAGCAGCCAACAGACTAGCGGGGGGGGACTTGGCGCAACAGATACGCAGTATTTT. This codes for CASSQQTSGGGLGATDTQYF.

The chain's CDR3 is CASSLSGATEAFF. DNA of the CDR3: TGTGCCAGCAGTTTATCGGGGGCCACTGAAGCTTTCTTT. The chain combines TRBV27 with TRBJ1-1; TRBD1 might be the D (6 bases). The CDR3 is 13 residues long. Per the germline V gene, CDR1 is MNHEY and CDR2 is SMNVEV (reference sequence). V was trimmed by 0 bases and J by 4 bases, leaving 6 bases between them.

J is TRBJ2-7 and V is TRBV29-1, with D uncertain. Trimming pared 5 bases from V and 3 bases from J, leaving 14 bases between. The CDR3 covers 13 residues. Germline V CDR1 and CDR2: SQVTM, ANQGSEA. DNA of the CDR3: TGCAGCGTTCGTCTGGCAAAGAACTACGAGCAGTACTTC. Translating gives CSVRLAKNYEQYF.

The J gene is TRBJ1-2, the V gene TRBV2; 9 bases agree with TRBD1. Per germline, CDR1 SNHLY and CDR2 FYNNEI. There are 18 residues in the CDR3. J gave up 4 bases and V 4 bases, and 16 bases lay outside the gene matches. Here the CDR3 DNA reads TGTGCCAGCAGTGCCACGAGGGACAGGGCTCCAGGAGGCTATGGCTACACCTTC. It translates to CASSATRDRAPGGYGYTF.

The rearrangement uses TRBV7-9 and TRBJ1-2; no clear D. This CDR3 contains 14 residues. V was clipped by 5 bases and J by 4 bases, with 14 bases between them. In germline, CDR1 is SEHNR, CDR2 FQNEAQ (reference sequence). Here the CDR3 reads CASSGGGAFYGYTF. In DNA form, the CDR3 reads TGTGCCAGCAGCGGCGGCGGAGCCTTCTATGGCTACACCTTC.

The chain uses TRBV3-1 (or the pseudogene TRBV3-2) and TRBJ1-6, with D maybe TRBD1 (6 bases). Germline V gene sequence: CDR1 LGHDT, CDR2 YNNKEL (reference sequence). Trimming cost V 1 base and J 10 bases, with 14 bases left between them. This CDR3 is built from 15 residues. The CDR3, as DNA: TGTGCCAGCAGCCAAGTCTCCGCAGGGGTCTCACCCCTCCACTTT. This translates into CASSQVSAGVSPLHF.

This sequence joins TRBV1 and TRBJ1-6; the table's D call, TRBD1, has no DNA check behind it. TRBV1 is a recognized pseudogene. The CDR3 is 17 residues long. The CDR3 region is CTSSQDPPRGDNSPLHF. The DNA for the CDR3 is TGCACCAGCAGCCAAGATCCCCCCAGGGGCGATAATTCACCCCTCCACTTT.

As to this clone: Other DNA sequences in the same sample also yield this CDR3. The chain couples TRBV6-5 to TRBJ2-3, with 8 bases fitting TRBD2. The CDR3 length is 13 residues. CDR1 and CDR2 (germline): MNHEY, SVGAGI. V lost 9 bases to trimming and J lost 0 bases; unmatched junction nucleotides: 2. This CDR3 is CASSSGSTDTQYF. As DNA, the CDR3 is TGTGCCAGTTCTAGCGGGAGCACAGATACGCAGTATTTT.

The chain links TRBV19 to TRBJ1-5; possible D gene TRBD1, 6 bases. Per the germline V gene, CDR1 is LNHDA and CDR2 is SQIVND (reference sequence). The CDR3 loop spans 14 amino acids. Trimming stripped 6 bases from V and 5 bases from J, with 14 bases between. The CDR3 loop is CASRLGGGDQPQHF. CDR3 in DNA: TGTGCCAGTAGGTTAGGTGGGGGCGATCAGCCCCAGCATTTT.

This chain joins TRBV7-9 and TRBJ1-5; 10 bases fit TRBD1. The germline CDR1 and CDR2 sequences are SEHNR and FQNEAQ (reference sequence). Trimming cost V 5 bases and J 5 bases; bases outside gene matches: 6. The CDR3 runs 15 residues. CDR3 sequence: CASSQGTGEYQPQHF. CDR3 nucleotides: TGTGCCAGCAGCCAGGGGACAGGGGAATATCAGCCCCAGCATTTT.

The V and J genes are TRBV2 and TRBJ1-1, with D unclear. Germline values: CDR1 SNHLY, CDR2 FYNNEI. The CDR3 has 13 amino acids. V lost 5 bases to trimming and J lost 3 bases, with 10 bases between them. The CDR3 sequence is CASSRPQDTEAFF. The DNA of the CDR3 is TGTGCCAGCAGTAGACCCCAGGACACTGAAGCTTTCTTT.

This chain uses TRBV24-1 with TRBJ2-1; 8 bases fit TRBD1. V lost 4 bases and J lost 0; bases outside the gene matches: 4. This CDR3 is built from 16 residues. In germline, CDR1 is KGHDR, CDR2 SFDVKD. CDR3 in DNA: TGTGCCACCAGTGACCGGACAGGGAGCTCCTACAATGAGCAGTTCTTC. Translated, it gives CATSDRTGSSYNEQFF.

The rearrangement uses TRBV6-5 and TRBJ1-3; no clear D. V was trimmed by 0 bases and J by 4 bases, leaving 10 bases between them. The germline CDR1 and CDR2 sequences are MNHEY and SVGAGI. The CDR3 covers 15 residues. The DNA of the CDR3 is TGTGCCAGCAGTTACTCGAGTATGAAGGGAAACACCATATATTTT. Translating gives CASSYSSMKGNTIYF.

As DNA, the CDR3 is TGTGCCAGTAACCGGGACAGAGGCTACGAGCAGTACTTC. This gives the protein CASNRDRGYEQYF. The J gene is TRBJ2-7, the V gene TRBV2; 7 bases match TRBD1. V gave up 9 bases and J gave up 3 bases; unmatched junction bases: 8. Germline-derived CDR1 and CDR2 are SNHLY and FYNNEI. The CDR3 is 13 residues long.

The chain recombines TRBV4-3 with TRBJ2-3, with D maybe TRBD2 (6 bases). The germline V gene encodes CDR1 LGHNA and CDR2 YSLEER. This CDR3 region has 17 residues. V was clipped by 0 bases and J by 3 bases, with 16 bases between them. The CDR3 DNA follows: TGCGCCAGCAGCCAAGATAAGCCGGGGGATATTACAGATACGCAGTATTTT. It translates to CASSQDKPGDITDTQYF.

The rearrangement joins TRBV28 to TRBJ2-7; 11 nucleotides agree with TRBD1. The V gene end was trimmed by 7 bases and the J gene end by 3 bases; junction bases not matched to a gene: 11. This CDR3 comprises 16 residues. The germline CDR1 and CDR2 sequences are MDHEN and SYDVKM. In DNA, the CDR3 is TGTGCCAGCACCAGGACAGGGGGCGGCGGGTACTACGAGCAGTACTTC. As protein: CASTRTGGGGYYEQYF.

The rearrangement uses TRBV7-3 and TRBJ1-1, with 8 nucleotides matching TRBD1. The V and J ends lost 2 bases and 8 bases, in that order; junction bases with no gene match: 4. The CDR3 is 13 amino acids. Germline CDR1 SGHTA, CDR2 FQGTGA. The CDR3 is CASSLSGQGEAFF. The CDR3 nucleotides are TGTGCCAGCAGCTTATCCGGACAGGGAGAAGCTTTCTTT.

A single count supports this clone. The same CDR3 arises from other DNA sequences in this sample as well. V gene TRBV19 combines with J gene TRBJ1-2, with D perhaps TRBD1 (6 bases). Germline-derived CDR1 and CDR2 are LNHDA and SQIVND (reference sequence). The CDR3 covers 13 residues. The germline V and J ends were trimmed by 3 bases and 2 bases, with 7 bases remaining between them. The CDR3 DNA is TGTGCCAGTAGTATCCAGGGGAACTATGGCTACACCTTC. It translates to CASSIQGNYGYTF.

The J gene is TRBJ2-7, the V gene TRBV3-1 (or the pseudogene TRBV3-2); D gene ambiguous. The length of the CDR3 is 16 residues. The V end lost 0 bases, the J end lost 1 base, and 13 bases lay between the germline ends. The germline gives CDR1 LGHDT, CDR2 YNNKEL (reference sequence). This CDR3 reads CASSQDWYSDSYEQYF. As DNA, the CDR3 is TGTGCCAGCAGCCAAGATTGGTACTCCGATTCCTACGAGCAGTACTTC.